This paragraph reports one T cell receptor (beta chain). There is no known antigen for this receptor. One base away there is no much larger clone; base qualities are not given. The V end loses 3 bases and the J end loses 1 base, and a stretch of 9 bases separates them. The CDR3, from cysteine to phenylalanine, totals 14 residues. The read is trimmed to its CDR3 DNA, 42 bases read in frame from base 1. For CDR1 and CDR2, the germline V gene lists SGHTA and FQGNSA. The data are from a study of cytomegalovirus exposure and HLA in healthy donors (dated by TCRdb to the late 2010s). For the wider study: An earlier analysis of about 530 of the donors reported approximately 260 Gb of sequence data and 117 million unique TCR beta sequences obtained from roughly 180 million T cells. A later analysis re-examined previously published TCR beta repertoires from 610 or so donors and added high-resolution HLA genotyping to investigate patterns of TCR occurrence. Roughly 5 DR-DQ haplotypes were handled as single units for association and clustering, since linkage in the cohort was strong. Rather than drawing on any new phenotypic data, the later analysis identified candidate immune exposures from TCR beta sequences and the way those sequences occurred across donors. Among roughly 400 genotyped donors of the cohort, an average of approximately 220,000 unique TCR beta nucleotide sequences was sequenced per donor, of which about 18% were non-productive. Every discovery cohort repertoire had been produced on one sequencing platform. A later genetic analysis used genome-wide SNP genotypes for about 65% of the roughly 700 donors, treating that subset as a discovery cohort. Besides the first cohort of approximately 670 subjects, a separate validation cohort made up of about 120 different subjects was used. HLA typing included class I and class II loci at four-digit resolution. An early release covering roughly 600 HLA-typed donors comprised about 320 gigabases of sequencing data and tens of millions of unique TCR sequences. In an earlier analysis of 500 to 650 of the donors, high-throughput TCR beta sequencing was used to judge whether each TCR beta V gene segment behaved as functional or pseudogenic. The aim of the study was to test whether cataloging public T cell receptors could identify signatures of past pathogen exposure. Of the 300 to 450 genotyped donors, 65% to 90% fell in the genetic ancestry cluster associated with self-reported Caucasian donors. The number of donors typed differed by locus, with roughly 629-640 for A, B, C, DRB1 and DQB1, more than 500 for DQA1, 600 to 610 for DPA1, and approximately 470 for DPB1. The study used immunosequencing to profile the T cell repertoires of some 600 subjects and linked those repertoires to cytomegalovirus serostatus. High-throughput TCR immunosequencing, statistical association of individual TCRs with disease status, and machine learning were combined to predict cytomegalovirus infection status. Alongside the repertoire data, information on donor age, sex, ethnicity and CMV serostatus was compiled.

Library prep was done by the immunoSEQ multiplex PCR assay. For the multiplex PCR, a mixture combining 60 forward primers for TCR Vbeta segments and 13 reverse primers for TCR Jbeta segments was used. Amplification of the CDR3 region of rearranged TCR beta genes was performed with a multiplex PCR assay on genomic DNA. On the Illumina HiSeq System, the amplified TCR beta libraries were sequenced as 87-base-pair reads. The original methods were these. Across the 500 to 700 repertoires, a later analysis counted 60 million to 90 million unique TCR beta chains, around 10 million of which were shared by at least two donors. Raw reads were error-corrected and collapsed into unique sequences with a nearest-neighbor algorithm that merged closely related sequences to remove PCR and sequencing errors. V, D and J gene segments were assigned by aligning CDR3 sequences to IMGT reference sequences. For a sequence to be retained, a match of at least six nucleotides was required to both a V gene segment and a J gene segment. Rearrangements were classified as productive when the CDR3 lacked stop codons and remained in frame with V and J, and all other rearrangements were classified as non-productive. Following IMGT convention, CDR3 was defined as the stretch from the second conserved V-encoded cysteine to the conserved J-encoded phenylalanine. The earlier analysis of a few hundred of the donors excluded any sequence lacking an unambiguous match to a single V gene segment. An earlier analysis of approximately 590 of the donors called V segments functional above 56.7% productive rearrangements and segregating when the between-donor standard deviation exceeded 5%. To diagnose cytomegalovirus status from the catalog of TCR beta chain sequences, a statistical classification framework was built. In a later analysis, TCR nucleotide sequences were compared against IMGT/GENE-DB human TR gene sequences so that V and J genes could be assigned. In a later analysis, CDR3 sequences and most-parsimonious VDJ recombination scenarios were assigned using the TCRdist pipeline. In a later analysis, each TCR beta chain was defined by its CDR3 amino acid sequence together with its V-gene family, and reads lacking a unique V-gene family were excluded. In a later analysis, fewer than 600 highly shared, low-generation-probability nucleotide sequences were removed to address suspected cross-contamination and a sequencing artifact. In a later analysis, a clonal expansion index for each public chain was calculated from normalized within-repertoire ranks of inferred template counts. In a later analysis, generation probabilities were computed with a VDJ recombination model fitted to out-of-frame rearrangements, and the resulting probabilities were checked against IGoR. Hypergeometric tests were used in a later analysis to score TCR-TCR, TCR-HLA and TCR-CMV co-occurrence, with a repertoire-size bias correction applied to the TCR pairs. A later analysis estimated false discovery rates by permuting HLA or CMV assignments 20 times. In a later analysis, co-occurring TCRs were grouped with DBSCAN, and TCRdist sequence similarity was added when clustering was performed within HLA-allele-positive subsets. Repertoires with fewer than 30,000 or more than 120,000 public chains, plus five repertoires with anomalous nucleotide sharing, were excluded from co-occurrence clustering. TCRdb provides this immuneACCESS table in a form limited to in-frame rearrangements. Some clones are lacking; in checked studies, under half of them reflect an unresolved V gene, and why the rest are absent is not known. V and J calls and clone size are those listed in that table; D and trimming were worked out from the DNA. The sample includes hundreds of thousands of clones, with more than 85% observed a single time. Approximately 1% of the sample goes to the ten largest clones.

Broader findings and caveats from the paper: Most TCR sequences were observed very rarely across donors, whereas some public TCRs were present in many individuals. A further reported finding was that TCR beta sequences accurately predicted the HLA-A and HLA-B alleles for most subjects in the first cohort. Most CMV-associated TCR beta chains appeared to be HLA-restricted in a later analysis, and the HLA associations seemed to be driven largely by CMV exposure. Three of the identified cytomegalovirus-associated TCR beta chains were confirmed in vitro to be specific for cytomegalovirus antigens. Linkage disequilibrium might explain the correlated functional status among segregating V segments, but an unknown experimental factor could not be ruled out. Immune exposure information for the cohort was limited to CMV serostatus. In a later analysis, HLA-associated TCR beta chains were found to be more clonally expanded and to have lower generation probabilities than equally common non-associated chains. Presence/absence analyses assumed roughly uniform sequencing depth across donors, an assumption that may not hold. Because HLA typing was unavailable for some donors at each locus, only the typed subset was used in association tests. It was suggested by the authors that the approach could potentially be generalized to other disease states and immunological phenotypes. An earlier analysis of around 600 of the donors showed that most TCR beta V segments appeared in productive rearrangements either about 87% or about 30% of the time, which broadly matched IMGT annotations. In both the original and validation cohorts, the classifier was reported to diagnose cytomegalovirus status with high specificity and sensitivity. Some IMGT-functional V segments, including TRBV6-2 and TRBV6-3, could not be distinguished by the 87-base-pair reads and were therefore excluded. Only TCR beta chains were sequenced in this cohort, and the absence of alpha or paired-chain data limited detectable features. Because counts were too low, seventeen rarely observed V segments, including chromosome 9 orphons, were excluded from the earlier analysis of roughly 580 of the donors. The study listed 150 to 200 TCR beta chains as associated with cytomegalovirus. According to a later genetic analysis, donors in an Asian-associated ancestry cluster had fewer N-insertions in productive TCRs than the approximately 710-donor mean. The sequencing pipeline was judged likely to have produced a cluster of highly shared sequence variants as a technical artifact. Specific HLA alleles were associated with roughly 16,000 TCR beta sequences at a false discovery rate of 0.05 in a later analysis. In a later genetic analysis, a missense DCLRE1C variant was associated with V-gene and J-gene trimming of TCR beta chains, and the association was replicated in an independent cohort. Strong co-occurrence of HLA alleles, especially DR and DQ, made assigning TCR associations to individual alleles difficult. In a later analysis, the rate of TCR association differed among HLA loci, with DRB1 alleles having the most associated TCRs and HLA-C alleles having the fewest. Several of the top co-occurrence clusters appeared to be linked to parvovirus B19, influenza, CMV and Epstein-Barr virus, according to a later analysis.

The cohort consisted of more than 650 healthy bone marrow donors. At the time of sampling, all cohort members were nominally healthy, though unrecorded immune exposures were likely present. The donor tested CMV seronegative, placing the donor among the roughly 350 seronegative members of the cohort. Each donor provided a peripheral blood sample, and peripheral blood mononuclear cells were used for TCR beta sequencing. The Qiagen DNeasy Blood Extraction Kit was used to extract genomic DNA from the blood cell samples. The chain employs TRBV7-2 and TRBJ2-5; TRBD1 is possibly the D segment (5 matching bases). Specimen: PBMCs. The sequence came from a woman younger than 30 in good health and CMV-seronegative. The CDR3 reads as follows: CASSLGQPQETQYF. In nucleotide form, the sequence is TGTGCCAGCAGCTTGGGGCAGCCCCAAGAGACCCAGTACTTC.